The 12 T cell receptor beta chains below come from one sample, sequenced in a study of T cells after posttransplantation cyclophosphamide (dated by TCRdb to 2016 to 2017). Library preparation employed the immunoSEQ multiplex PCR assay. TCRdb stores this immuneACCESS table with in-frame sequences only. Part of the clones is absent; in the studies checked, under half of the shortfall reflects unresolved V genes, and no reason is known for the rest. The sample yields 30,000 or so clones; around 90% were counted once. Jointly, the top ten make up over 0.2% of the sample. Viable CD3+CD4+ or CD3+CD8+ cells that were CCR7+CD45RA+CD45RO-CD95-CD27+CD28+ were defined as naive T cells. The sample was naive CD4+ T cells sorted from PBMCs. These receptors all come from a woman between 55 and 75 years old in good health, CMV-negative, and a related stem cell transplant donor.

The rearrangement joins TRBV19 to TRBJ2-3, with 9 bases matching TRBD2. From germline, CDR1 is LNHDA and CDR2 SQIVND (reference sequence). The V and J ends lost 7 bases and 6 bases, in that order; junction bases with no gene match: 8. There are 14 residues in the CDR3. As DNA, the CDR3 is TGTGCCAGTACTAGGCGGGGGGGCTATGATACGCAGTATTTT. Its protein is CASTRRGGYDTQYF.

The chain employs TRBV27 and TRBJ2-3; 7 bases match TRBD1. V lost 10 bases, J lost 1 base, and 11 bases stayed unmatched. Looked up from germline, CDR1 is MNHEY and CDR2 is SMNVEV (reference sequence). This CDR3 is built from 15 residues. The CDR3: CAIGDEGTGTDTQYF. Here the CDR3 DNA reads TGTGCCATTGGGGACGAGGGGACAGGCACAGATACGCAGTATTTT.

The genes are TRBV6-1 and TRBJ1-1; D is unclear. V lost 4 bases to trimming and J lost 0 bases, with 21 bases between them. The CDR3 is 18 amino acids. Per the germline V gene, CDR1 is MNHNS and CDR2 is SASEGT. Written as DNA, the CDR3 is TGTGCCAGCAGTGCCTTGACCCCCTCGATGAGCGTGAACACTGAAGCTTTCTTT. Translating it yields CASSALTPSMSVNTEAFF.

The rearrangement links TRBV23-1 to TRBJ1-1; 8 bases match TRBD1. TRBV23-1 is recorded as an ORF, its role being uncertain. The CDR3 runs to 16 residues. V dropped 0 bases and J dropped 5; count of bases not matched to a gene: 8. The CDR3 coding sequence is TGCGCCAGCAGTCAATCTGATCAGGGGGCATGGACTGAAGCTTTCTTT. Its translation is CASSQSDQGAWTEAFF.

This clone was seen just once. The rearrangement uses TRBV5-3 and TRBJ2-1; 10 bases map to TRBD2. TRBV5-3 is designated an ORF whose function remains uncertain. Trimming at V came to 4 bases and at J to 4 bases, leaving 14 bases not matched to a gene. This CDR3 is built from 18 residues. The CDR3 nucleotides are TGTGCCAGAAGCGAAGTTTTAGCGGGGGGTCGATCATACAATGAGCAGTTCTTC. Translation gives CARSEVLAGGRSYNEQFF.

The rearrangement uses TRBV7-9 and TRBJ1-2, with D perhaps TRBD1 (5 bases). This CDR3 has 15 amino acids. Germline CDR1 and CDR2: SEHNR and FQNEAQ (reference sequence). Trimming cost V 7 bases and J 1 base, with 16 bases left between them. CDR3 coding DNA: TGTGCCAGCAACCCCCTTGGGGGACTTAACTATGGCTACACCTTC. Protein: CASNPLGGLNYGYTF.

The rearrangement links TRBV6-6 to TRBJ1-5; 7 bases map to TRBD1. The CDR3 contains 14 residues. The V segment lost 5 bases and the J segment 5 bases; nucleotides outside the gene matches: 6. Germline CDR1 is MNHNY and CDR2 is SVGAGI (reference sequence). This CDR3 is CASSARDRYQPQHF. CDR3 DNA: TGTGCCAGCAGTGCCCGGGACAGATATCAGCCCCAGCATTTT.

The rearrangement links TRBV19 to TRBJ2-3, with TRBD1 matching 11 bases. This CDR3 is 14 amino acids long. Germline V CDR1 and CDR2: LNHDA, SQIVND (reference sequence). Trimming took 8 bases from V and 7 from J; bases not matched to a gene: 8. This CDR3 is CASSRDRGINTQYF. In nucleotides, the CDR3 is TGTGCCAGTTCCCGGGACAGGGGGATCAATACGCAGTATTTT. The full variable domain, rest sourced from reference TRBV19 and TRBJ2-3, is DGGITQSPKYLFRKEGQNVTLSCEQNLNHDAMYWYRQDPGQGLRLIYYSQIVNDFQKGDIAEGYSVSREKKESFPLTVTSAQKNPTAFYLCASSRDRGINTQYFGPGTRLTVL.

The chain links TRBV7-3 to TRBJ1-2; D unresolved. With 3 bases removed from V and 10 bases from J, the gap between germline ends came to 18 bases. CDR3 length: 14 amino acids. The germline V gene has CDR1 SGHTA and CDR2 FQGTGA. CDR3 bases: TGTGCCAGCAGCTTGTTAGGCCAGCGAATGCCCTACACCTTC. Its protein product is CASSLLGQRMPYTF.

J is TRBJ1-2 and V is TRBV7-2, with TRBD1 matching 8 bases. The V gene's germline CDR1 is SGHTA and CDR2 FQGNSA. Germline trimming cut 5 bases from V and 4 bases from J; bases unmatched to any gene: 6. The CDR3 runs to 14 residues. The CDR3 loop is CASSPGRGPYGYTF. CDR3 nucleotides: TGTGCCAGCAGCCCGGGCAGGGGGCCCTATGGCTACACCTTC.

The chain is built from TRBV7-2 and TRBJ1-6, with D possibly TRBD1 on 6 matching bases. Germline values: CDR1 SGHTA, CDR2 FQGNSA. With 4 bases removed from V and 7 bases from J, the gap between germline ends came to 17 bases. This CDR3 has 16 amino acids. The chain's CDR3 is CASSSTDWTANSPLHF. DNA of the CDR3: TGTGCCAGCAGCTCCACAGACTGGACAGCCAATTCACCCCTCCACTTT.

V gene TRBV14 combines with J gene TRBJ2-2; TRBD2 is a possible D gene (5 bases). Germline-derived CDR1 and CDR2 are SGHDN and FVKESK. V was clipped by 6 bases and J by 4 bases, with 12 bases between them. This CDR3 spans 14 amino acids. CDR3 protein: CASSPSLATGELFF. The CDR3 DNA reads TGTGCCAGCAGTCCCAGCCTAGCCACCGGGGAGCTGTTTTTT.